Following are 21 T cell receptor beta chains from one sample sequenced in a study of shared T cell receptors in the human thymus. Assay used: immunoSEQ multiplex PCR; TCRdb lists only in-frame clones, some missing. The sample lists 640,000 or so clones, around 87% seen once, with roughly 0.0094% in the top ten. This same sample was also part of a study on human thymus T cells.

The specimen sequenced was thymocytes. These receptors all come from a boy in the first two years of life with a congenital heart defect.

The V and J genes are TRBV7-2 and TRBJ1-6, with D hard to call. The V and J ends lost 4 bases and 3 bases respectively, with 19 bases between them. The CDR3 runs to 18 residues. CDR1 SGHTA and CDR2 FQGNSA come from the germline V gene. The CDR3: CASSSTNASGIYNSPLHF. Here the CDR3 DNA reads TGTGCCAGCAGCTCCACAAACGCCTCTGGCATCTATAATTCACCCCTCCACTTT.

This clone was seen a single time. The chain links TRBV19 to TRBJ2-3; 8 nucleotides line up with TRBD2. Germline CDR1 and CDR2: LNHDA and SQIVND (reference sequence). This CDR3 is 20 amino acids long. V shed 7 bases and J 1 base; nucleotides not matched to a gene: 22. In DNA form, the CDR3 reads TGTGCCAGTACCCGAAGCGGGGGTGGCGGCGGGAGTGAGGGCACAGATACGCAGTATTTT. This translates into CASTRSGGGGGSEGTDTQYF.

This clone was picked up one time. The chain links TRBV2 to TRBJ2-7, with D possibly being TRBD1 (6 bases). CDR3 length equals 14 residues. V gave up 2 bases and J gave up 0 bases, with 8 bases separating them. Germline-derived CDR1 and CDR2 are SNHLY and FYNNEI. The CDR3 sequence is CASSEWGPSYEQYF. For the CDR3, the DNA is TGTGCCAGCAGTGAATGGGGGCCCTCCTACGAGCAGTACTTC. The full variable domain, in which reference TRBV2 and TRBJ2-7 provide the parts outside the CDR3, is EPEVTQTPSHQVTQMGQEVILRCVPISNHLYFYWYRQILGQKVEFLVSFYNNEISEKSEIFDDQFSVERPDGSNFTLKIRSTKLEDSAMYFCASSEWGPSYEQYFGPGTRLTVT.

This clone was found a few times. The chain has TRBV4-3 and TRBJ1-6, with D tentatively TRBD1 (6 bases). Trimming cost V 0 bases and J 11 bases, with 11 bases left between them. The CDR3 has 14 amino acids. Germline CDR1 is LGHNA and CDR2 is YSLEER. This chain's CDR3 is CASSQEDRLPPLHF. The DNA for the CDR3 is TGCGCCAGCAGCCAAGAGGACAGACTTCCACCCCTCCACTTT.

The gene calls are TRBV18 and TRBJ2-7; tentative D call: TRBD1 (5 bases). CDR3 size: 14 residues. V was clipped by 3 bases and J by 4 bases, with 13 bases between them. Germline-derived CDR1 and CDR2 are KGHSH and LQKENI. The CDR3 nucleotides read TGTGCCAGCTCACCGGTCCAGGGATCGTACGAGCAGTACTTC. Its protein product is CASSPVQGSYEQYF.

V gene TRBV5-8 combines with J gene TRBJ2-4; 10 bases are a match to TRBD1. V lost 3 bases and J lost 3; bases outside the gene matches: 6. Germline loops: CDR1 SGHTS, CDR2 YDEGEE. This CDR3 spans 16 amino acids. Here the CDR3 reads CASSYEDRGFKNIQYF. As DNA, the CDR3 is TGTGCCAGCAGCTATGAGGACAGGGGGTTCAAAAACATTCAGTACTTC.

This chain uses TRBV28 with TRBJ2-7; TRBD2 is a possible D gene (6 bases). The CDR3 spans 15 residues. Trimming took 4 bases from V and 2 from J, leaving 15 bases between them. Germline values: CDR1 MDHEN, CDR2 SYDVKM. CDR3 bases: TGTGCCAGCAGTTCTGGACTAAACAATACCTACGAGCAGTACTTC. Amino acid sequence: CASSSGLNNTYEQYF.

This sequence joins TRBV7-9 and TRBJ2-1; 11 bases map to TRBD2. J gave up 5 bases and V 2 bases, and 8 bases lay outside the gene matches. Germline-derived CDR1 and CDR2 are SEHNR and FQNEAQ (reference sequence). This CDR3 has 17 amino acids. The CDR3 region is CASSLIAGGRSNNEQFF. DNA for the CDR3: TGTGCCAGCAGCTTAATAGCGGGGGGGCGAAGTAACAATGAGCAGTTCTTC. The full variable domain, with the rest looked up from reference TRBV7-9 and TRBJ2-1, is DTGVSQNPRHKITKRGQNVTFRCDPISEHNRLYWYRQTLGQGPEFLTYFQNEAQLEKSRLLSDRFSAERPKGSFSTLEIQRTEQGDSAMYLCASSLIAGGRSNNEQFFGPGTRLTVL.

The genes are TRBV4-1 and TRBJ1-2; weak D call: TRBD1 (6 bases). The CDR3 extends over 15 amino acids. Germline V gene lookup returns CDR1 MGHRA and CDR2 YSYEKL. Trimming stripped 2 bases from V and 5 bases from J, with 15 bases between. This chain's CDR3 is CASSQRRGSEYGYTF. The CDR3 coding sequence is TGCGCCAGCAGCCAACGCAGGGGTTCTGAGTATGGCTACACCTTC.

The V call is TRBV9, the J call TRBJ1-3; D might be TRBD1 (5 bases). Germline V gives CDR1 SGDLS, CDR2 YYNGEE. CDR3 size: 16 residues. The V end lost 0 bases, the J end lost 2 bases, and 12 bases lay between the germline ends. The CDR3 sequence is CASSVDVRATGNTIYF. CDR3 bases: TGTGCCAGCAGCGTAGATGTCAGGGCTACTGGAAACACCATATATTTT.

The chain carries TRBV5-6 and TRBJ1-3, with D hard to call. V lost 0 bases and J 3 bases, leaving 10 bases between the germline ends. The CDR3 loop spans 15 amino acids. Germline assignment: CDR1 SGHDT and CDR2 YYEEEE. The CDR3 DNA sequence: TGTGCCAGCAGCTTGGGTGCCGTAGTTGGAAACACCATATATTTT. Protein product: CASSLGAVVGNTIYF.

The count of this clone is one. J is TRBJ1-2 and V is TRBV19; tentative D call: TRBD1 (5 bases). V gave up 9 bases and J gave up 8 bases, with 16 bases separating them. The CDR3 has 12 residues. The V gene's germline CDR1 is LNHDA and CDR2 SQIVND (reference sequence). The CDR3 protein is CAREVNRSGYTF. The CDR3 coding sequence is TGTGCCAGGGAAGTCAACAGGTCCGGCTACACCTTC.

The chain has TRBV5-5 and TRBJ2-7, with 8 nucleotides matching TRBD1. This CDR3 contains 15 residues. Germline CDR1 reads SGHKS; CDR2 reads YYEKEE (reference sequence). The trim removed 6 bases at V and 2 bases at J, leaving 10 bases unmatched. The CDR3 DNA sequence: TGTGCCAGCACCGGGCGGACAGGGACCACCTACGAGCAGTACTTC. This gives the protein CASTGRTGTTYEQYF.

The chain joins TRBV20-1 to TRBJ2-7; D remains unclear. V lost 3 bases and J lost 4, with 7 bases in between. The CDR3 length is 11 residues. The germline V gene has CDR1 DFQATT and CDR2 SNEGSKA (reference sequence). As DNA, the CDR3 is TGCAGTGCTAGCCCTTTTTACGAGCAGTACTTC. It translates to CSASPFYEQYF.

The chain links TRBV7-2 to TRBJ1-6, with unresolved D. Germline assignment: CDR1 SGHTA and CDR2 FQGNSA. The CDR3 length is 14 residues. Trimming took off 3 bases at V and 8 bases at J, with 11 bases between the two ends. Written as DNA, the CDR3 is TGTGCCAGCAGCTTGGCGAGGGCGGATTCACCCCTCCACTTT. It encodes CASSLARADSPLHF.

The chain uses TRBV5-6 and TRBJ2-5; weak D call: TRBD2 (7 bases). The V end was cut by 5 bases, the J end by 0 bases, with 14 bases between. The CDR3 runs to 15 residues. The germline gives CDR1 SGHDT, CDR2 YYEEEE. CDR3 in DNA: TGTGCCAGCAGATCCGGGGGGCCCCACCAAGAGACCCAGTACTTC. Translated: CASRSGGPHQETQYF.

The rearrangement links TRBV7-2 to TRBJ2-3, with 8 bases identical to TRBD2. CDR1 and CDR2 from the germline V gene are SGHTA and FQGNSA. This CDR3 is built from 15 residues. V lost 1 base, J lost 1 base, and 1 base stayed unmatched. The CDR3 DNA is TGTGCCAGCAGCTTAGAGACTAGCGGCACAGATACGCAGTATTTT. It translates to CASSLETSGTDTQYF. Variable domain in full (rest from reference TRBV7-2 and TRBJ2-3): GAGVSQSPSNKVTEKGKDVELRCDPISGHTALYWYRQSLGQGLEFLIYFQGNSAPDKSGLPSDRFSAERTGGSVSTLTIQRTQQEDSAVYLCASSLETSGTDTQYFGPGTRLTVL.

The J gene is TRBJ1-5, the V gene TRBV27; D is possibly TRBD1 (6 bases). Germline V gives CDR1 MNHEY, CDR2 SMNVEV (reference sequence). The CDR3 totals 15 residues. The V end was cut by 5 bases, the J end by 8 bases, with 19 bases between. The CDR3 loop is CASSMGASPAEPQHF. The CDR3 nucleotides are TGTGCCAGCAGTATGGGGGCCTCCCCGGCCGAGCCCCAGCATTTT.

This chain joins TRBV28 and TRBJ2-7; D perhaps matches TRBD1 (6 bases). Germline V lookup: CDR1 MDHEN, CDR2 SYDVKM. The CDR3 extends over 13 amino acids. V was shortened by 5 bases and J by 0 bases, with 8 bases between the two germline ends. CDR3 loop: CASSRDISYEQYF. The CDR3 coding sequence is TGTGCCAGCAGTCGGGACATCTCCTACGAGCAGTACTTC.

The chain carries TRBV29-1 and TRBJ1-4; D unclear. The CDR3 totals 13 residues. V dropped 3 bases and J dropped 7 bases, with 12 bases sitting between them. CDR1 and CDR2 from the germline V gene are SQVTM and ANQGSEA. In DNA, the CDR3 is TGCAGCGTTGATTGGGCAGGCTCTGAAAAACTGTTTTTT. Protein product: CSVDWAGSEKLFF.

The J gene is TRBJ1-5, the V gene TRBV28; maybe TRBD1 (5 bases). The V gene lost 3 bases and the J gene lost 9 bases, with 18 bases spanning the gap. In germline, CDR1 is MDHEN, CDR2 SYDVKM. CDR3 length: 15 amino acids. The CDR3 DNA reads as TGTGCCAGCAGTTTCCGCGACAGCCCAATTTGGCCCCAGCATTTT. It encodes CASSFRDSPIWPQHF.